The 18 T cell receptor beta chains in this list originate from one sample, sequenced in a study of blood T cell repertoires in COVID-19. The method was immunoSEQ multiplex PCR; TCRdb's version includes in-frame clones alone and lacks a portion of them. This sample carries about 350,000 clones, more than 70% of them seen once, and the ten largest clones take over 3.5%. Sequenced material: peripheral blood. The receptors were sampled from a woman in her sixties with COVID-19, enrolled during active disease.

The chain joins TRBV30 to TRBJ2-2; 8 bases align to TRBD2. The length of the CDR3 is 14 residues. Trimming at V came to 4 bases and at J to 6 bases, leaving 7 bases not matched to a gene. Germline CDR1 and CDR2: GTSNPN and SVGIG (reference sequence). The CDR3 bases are TGTGCCTGGATCCCCGGGGGGGGCGCCGGGGAGCTGTTTTTT. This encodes CAWIPGGGAGELFF.

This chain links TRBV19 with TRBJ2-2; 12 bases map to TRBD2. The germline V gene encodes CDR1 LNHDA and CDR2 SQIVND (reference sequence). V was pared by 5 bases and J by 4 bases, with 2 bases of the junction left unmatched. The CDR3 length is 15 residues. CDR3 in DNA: TGTGCCAGTAGTCCGGGACTAGCGGGCACCGGGGAGCTGTTTTTT. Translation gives CASSPGLAGTGELFF.

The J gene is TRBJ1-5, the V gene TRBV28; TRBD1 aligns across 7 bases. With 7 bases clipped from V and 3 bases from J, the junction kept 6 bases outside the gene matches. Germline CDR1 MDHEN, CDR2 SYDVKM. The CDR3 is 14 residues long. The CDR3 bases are TGTGCCAGCACCGGACAGGTTATCAATCAGCCCCAGCATTTT. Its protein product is CASTGQVINQPQHF.

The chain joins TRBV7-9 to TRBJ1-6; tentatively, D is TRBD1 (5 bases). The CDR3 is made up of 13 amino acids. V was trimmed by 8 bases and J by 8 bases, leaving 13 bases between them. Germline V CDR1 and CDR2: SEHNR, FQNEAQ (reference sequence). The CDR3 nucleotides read TGTGCCAGCGGGAGGGTACAGGATTCACCCCTCCACTTT. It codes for CASGRVQDSPLHF.

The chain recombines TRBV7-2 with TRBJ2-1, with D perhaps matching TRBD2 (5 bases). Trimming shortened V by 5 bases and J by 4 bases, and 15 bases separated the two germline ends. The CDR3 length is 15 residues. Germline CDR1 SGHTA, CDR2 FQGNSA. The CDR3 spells CASSASRWEYNEQFF. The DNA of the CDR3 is TGTGCCAGCAGCGCCAGCCGGTGGGAGTACAATGAGCAGTTCTTC. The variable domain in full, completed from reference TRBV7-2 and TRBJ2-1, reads GAGVSQSPSNKVTEKGKDVELRCDPISGHTALYWYRQSLGQGLEFLIYFQGNSAPDKSGLPSDRFSAERTGGSVSTLTIQRTQQEDSAVYLCASSASRWEYNEQFFGPGTRLTVL.

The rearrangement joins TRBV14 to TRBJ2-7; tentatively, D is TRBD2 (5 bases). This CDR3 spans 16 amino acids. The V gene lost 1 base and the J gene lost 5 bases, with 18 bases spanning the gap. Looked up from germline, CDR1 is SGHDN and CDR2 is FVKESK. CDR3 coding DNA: TGTGCCAGCAGCCAAGTCGGGTCGAGCGCGGGTGACGAGCAGTACTTC. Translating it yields CASSQVGSSAGDEQYF.

The CDR3 DNA reads as TGCGCCAGCAGCAGACCAGGACAGATGAACACTGAAGCTTTCTTT. This translates into CASSRPGQMNTEAFF. The rearrangement uses TRBV5-1 and TRBJ1-1; tentatively, D is TRBD1 (6 bases). With 4 bases removed from V and 0 bases from J, the gap between germline ends came to 13 bases. There are 15 residues in the CDR3. The germline gives CDR1 SGHRS, CDR2 YFSETQ.

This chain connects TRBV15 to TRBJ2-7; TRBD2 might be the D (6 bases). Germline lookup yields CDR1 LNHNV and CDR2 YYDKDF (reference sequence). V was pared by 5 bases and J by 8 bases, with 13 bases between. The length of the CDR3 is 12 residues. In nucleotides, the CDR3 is TGTGCCACCAGCCAGACGGGGGAGAAGCAGTACTTC. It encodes CATSQTGEKQYF.

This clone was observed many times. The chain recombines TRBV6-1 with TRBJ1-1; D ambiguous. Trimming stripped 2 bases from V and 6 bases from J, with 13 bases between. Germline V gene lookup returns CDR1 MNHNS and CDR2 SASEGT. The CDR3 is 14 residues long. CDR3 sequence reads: CASSEYISGPEAFF. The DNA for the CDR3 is TGTGCCAGCAGTGAATACATTTCGGGTCCTGAAGCTTTCTTT.

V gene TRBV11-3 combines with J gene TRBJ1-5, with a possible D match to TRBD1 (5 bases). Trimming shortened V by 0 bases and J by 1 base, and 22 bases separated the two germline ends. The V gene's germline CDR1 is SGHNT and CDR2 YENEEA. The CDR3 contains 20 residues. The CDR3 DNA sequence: TGTGCCAGCAGCTTAGATATCCCGCGGGAGGGGCAAAGCAGCAATCAGCCCCAGCATTTT. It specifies CASSLDIPREGQSSNQPQHF.

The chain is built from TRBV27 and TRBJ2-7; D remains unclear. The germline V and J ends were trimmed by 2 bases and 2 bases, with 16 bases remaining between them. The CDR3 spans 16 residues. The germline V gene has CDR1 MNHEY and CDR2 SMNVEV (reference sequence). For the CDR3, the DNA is TGTGCCAGCAGTTTACGCGCCCTACCTGCTCCCTACGAGCAGTACTTC. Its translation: CASSLRALPAPYEQYF.

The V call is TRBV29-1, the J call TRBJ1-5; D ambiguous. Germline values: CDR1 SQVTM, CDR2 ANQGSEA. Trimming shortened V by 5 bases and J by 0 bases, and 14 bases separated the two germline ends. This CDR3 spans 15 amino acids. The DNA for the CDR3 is TGCAGCGTTATTCTCGACTACAGTAGCAATCAGCCCCAGCATTTT. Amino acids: CSVILDYSSNQPQHF.

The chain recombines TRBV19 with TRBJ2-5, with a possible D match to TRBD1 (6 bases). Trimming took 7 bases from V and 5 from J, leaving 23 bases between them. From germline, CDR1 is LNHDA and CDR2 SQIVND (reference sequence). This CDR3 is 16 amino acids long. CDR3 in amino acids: CASTLGNSRGRETQYF. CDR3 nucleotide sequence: TGTGCCAGTACCCTGGGGAACAGCAGGGGAAGGGAGACCCAGTACTTC.

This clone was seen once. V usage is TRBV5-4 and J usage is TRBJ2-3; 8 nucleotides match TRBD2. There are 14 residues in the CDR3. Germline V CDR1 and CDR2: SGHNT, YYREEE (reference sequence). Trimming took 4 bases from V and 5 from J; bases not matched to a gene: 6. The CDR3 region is CASSIGGAEDTQYF. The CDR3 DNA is TGTGCCAGCAGCATCGGGGGGGCTGAAGATACGCAGTATTTT. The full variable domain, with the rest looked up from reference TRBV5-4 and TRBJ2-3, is ETGVTQSPTHLIKTRGQQVTLRCSSQSGHNTVSWYQQALGQGPQFIFQYYREEENGRGNFPPRFSGLQFPNYSSELNVNALELDDSALYLCASSIGGAEDTQYFGPGTRLTVL.

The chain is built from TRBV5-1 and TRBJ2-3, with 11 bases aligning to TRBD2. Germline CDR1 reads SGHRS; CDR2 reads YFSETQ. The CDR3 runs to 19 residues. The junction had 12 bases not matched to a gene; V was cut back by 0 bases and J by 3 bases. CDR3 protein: CASSLGGWASGGRTDTQYF. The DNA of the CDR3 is TGCGCCAGCAGCTTGGGTGGCTGGGCTAGCGGGGGGAGGACAGATACGCAGTATTTT.

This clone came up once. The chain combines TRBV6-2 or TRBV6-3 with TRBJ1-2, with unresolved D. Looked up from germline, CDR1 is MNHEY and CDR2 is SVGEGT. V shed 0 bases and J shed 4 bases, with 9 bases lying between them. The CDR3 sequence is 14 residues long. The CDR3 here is CASSYSKRIYGYTF. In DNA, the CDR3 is TGTGCCAGCAGTTACTCGAAGCGGATCTATGGCTACACCTTC.

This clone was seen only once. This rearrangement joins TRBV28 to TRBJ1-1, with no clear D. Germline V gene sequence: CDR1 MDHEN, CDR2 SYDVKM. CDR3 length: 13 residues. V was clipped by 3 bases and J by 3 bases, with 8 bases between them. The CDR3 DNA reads TGTGCCAGCAGTTTTAGGCGGTACACTGAAGCTTTCTTT. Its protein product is CASSFRRYTEAFF.

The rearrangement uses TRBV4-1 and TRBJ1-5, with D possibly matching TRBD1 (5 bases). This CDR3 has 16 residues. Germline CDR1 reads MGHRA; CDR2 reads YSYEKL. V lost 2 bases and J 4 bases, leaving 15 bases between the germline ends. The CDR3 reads CASSQLPGLSNQPQHF. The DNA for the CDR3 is TGCGCCAGCAGCCAACTTCCGGGACTGTCTAATCAGCCCCAGCATTTT.